The 6 T cell receptor beta chains below come from one sample, sequenced in a study of blood T cell repertoires in COVID-19. The data were produced by immunoSEQ multiplex PCR, yet TCRdb's version contains in-frame clones alone and is incomplete. The sample contains about 36,000 clones, approximately 90% of which appear only once. Material for sequencing was peripheral blood. These receptors all come from a human donor in a cohort sampled during active COVID-19.

In DNA form, the CDR3 reads TGCGCCAGCAGTCCCGGGTTTGGCTCCTACAATGAGCAGTTCTTC. Translated, it gives CASSPGFGSYNEQFF. The rearrangement links TRBV4-1 to TRBJ2-1; D call uncertain. V lost 6 bases and J lost 0, with 12 bases in between. Germline V gene data show CDR1 as MGHRA and CDR2 as YSYEKL. The CDR3 sequence is 15 residues long.

This rearrangement joins TRBV5-1 to TRBJ1-2, with 7 bases identical to TRBD1. J gave up 8 bases and V 3 bases, and 10 bases lay outside the gene matches. The CDR3 covers 14 residues. CDR1 and CDR2 (germline): SGHRS, YFSETQ. CDR3 protein: CASSSGDRGYGYTF. The CDR3 nucleotides read TGCGCCAGCAGCTCTGGGGACAGAGGCTACGGCTACACCTTC. Using reference TRBV5-1 and TRBJ1-2 for the parts outside the CDR3, the full variable domain is KAGVTQTPRYLIKTRGQQVTLSCSPISGHRSVSWYQQTPGQGLQFLFEYFSETQRNKGNFPGRFSGRQFSNSRSEMNVSTLELGDSALYLCASSSGDRGYGYTFGSGTRLTVV.

The V and J genes are TRBV2 and TRBJ1-5; D not certain. This CDR3 has 14 amino acids. CDR1 and CDR2 from the germline V gene are SNHLY and FYNNEI. Trimming left V 6 bases short and J 0 bases short, with 9 bases between. This CDR3 reads CASSGVNSNQPQHF. Here the CDR3 DNA reads TGTGCCAGCAGCGGGGTGAATAGCAATCAGCCCCAGCATTTT.

The genes are TRBV24-1 and TRBJ2-3; D may be TRBD2 (5 bases). The germline CDR1 and CDR2 sequences are KGHDR and SFDVKD. The CDR3 is 15 residues long. The germline V and J ends were trimmed by 3 bases and 1 base, with 10 bases remaining between them. In DNA, the CDR3 is TGTGCCACCAGTGATACGGGGTCTGGCACAGATACGCAGTATTTT. Translation: CATSDTGSGTDTQYF.

The genes are TRBV5-1 and TRBJ1-2; a weak D match, TRBD1 (6 bases). This CDR3 contains 15 residues. Per germline, CDR1 SGHRS and CDR2 YFSETQ. Trimming took 2 bases from V and 4 from J, leaving 15 bases between them. DNA of the CDR3: TGCGCCAGCAGCTTCAAGGGGGTTAGTAGCTATGGCTACACCTTC. It is translated as CASSFKGVSSYGYTF.

The chain combines TRBV29-1 with TRBJ1-1; D remains ambiguous. Trimming cost V 5 bases and J 3 bases, with 10 bases left between them. The CDR3 length is 12 residues. CDR1 is SQVTM and CDR2 is ANQGSEA in the germline V gene. In DNA form, the CDR3 reads TGCAGCGTTACCCCTCAGGACACTGAAGCTTTCTTT. This codes for CSVTPQDTEAFF.